This is a list of T cell receptor beta chains from one sample in a study of cytomegalovirus exposure and HLA in healthy donors. The table came from immunoSEQ multiplex PCR; TCRdb's copy has only in-frame clones and leaves some out. The sample lists about 140,000 clones; approximately 71% were seen once. What was sequenced was PBMCs. These receptors were taken from a man aged 40-49 years in good health and CMV-seronegative. The CDR3 runs from the conserved cysteine through the conserved F or W. The D gene is left open where the match is weak. The listing skips clone size in some rows; elsewhere it reads once, few, many or a size class.

J	size	V	D	CDR3	DNA
TRBJ2-2	-	TRBV21-1	-	CASSPPIGLAGVNTGELFF	TGTGCCAGCAGCCCTCCAATAGGACTAGCGGGGGTGAACACCGGGGAGCTGTTTTTT
TRBJ2-2	few	TRBV19	TRBD1	CASLDRVGTGELFF	TGTGCCAGCCTGGACAGGGTCGGCACCGGGGAGCTGTTTTTT
TRBJ2-5	-	TRBV18	-	CASSPGEETQYF	TGTGCCAGCTCACCTGGAGAAGAGACCCAGTACTTC
TRBJ1-2	-	TRBV29-1	TRBD1	CSVTRDRGLYGYTF	TGCAGCGTTACCCGTGACAGGGGGCTCTATGGCTACACCTTC
TRBJ2-5	-	TRBV5-1	TRBD2	CASSLRGGLGQETQYF	TGCGCCAGCAGCTTGCGGGGGGGGCTAGGCCAAGAGACCCAGTACTTC
TRBJ2-5	few	TRBV9	TRBD2	CASSVAAGGRGETQYF	TGTGCCAGCAGCGTAGCGGCGGGGGGCAGGGGAGAGACCCAGTACTTC
TRBJ1-3	-	TRBV30	-	CAWSVGAAGNTIYF	TGTGCCTGGAGTGTGGGGGCTGCTGGAAACACCATATATTTT
TRBJ1-2	-	TRBV19	-	CATRQVITNYGYTF	TGTGCCACCAGGCAGGTCATTACTAACTATGGCTACACCTTC
TRBJ1-1	-	TRBV29-1	TRBD1	CSVDRDTEAFF	TGCAGCGTGGACAGGGACACTGAAGCTTTCTTT
TRBJ1-2	-	TRBV19	-	CASNTRGPRGYTF	TGTGCCAGTAACACCAGGGGCCCCAGAGGCTACACCTTC
TRBJ2-7	-	TRBV23-1	-	CASKGGGGRHEQYF	TGCGCCAGCAAGGGGGGCGGGGGACGGCACGAGCAGTACTTC
TRBJ2-7	-	TRBV19	TRBD1	CASSIARQGSHEQYF	TGTGCCAGTAGTATTGCCCGACAGGGGTCCCACGAGCAGTACTTC
TRBJ1-6	-	TRBV5-4	TRBD1	CASSPETGGTNSPLHF	TGTGCCAGCAGCCCCGAGACAGGGGGCACTAATTCACCCCTCCACTTT
TRBJ1-6	-	TRBV6-5	TRBD1	CASSYGTGYNSPLHF	TGTGCCAGCAGTTACGGGACAGGCTATAATTCACCCCTCCACTTT
TRBJ1-1	-	TRBV18	-	CASSPTRVSGSSDTEAFF	TGTGCCAGCTCCCCTACCAGGGTTAGTGGCAGTTCGGACACTGAAGCTTTCTTT
TRBJ1-2	-	TRBV9	-	CASSVGPQGTANYGYTF	TGTGCCAGCAGCGTAGGTCCCCAGGGTACGGCTAACTATGGCTACACCTTC
TRBJ2-1	-	TRBV9	-	CASSAHQPQVYNEQFF	TGTGCCAGCAGCGCCCATCAGCCACAGGTTTACAATGAGCAGTTCTTC
TRBJ2-7	-	TRBV27	TRBD1	CASSFRSGGHEQYF	TGTGCCAGCAGTTTCCGGTCAGGGGGTCACGAGCAGTACTTC
TRBJ2-3	-	TRBV5-1	TRBD1	CASSRGQGRTDTQYF	TGCGCCAGCAGTCGCGGACAGGGAAGGACAGATACGCAGTATTTT
TRBJ2-7	-	TRBV4-1	TRBD1	CASSFDRGLYEQYF	TGCGCCAGCAGCTTCGACAGGGGACTCTACGAGCAGTACTTC
TRBJ1-3	-	TRBV18	-	CASSSSGTTGNTIYF	TGTGCCAGCTCATCTTCCGGGACAACTGGAAACACCATATATTTT
TRBJ1-4	-	TRBV5-5	-	CASSSQDGGSEKLFF	TGTGCCAGCAGCTCCCAGGACGGAGGAAGTGAAAAACTGTTTTTT
TRBJ2-7	once	TRBV14	TRBD1	CASSHYPGQGTYEQYF	TGTGCCAGCAGCCACTACCCGGGACAGGGAACCTACGAGCAGTACTTC
TRBJ2-7	-	TRBV5-1	TRBD1	CASSHPGQGYEQYF	TGCGCCAGCAGTCATCCGGGACAGGGCTACGAGCAGTACTTC
TRBJ2-3	-	TRBV14	-	CASAAEADTQYF	TGTGCCAGCGCGGCCGAGGCAGATACGCAGTATTTT
TRBJ1-4	few	TRBV6-5	TRBD1	CASSYSTWDSLEKLFF	TGTGCCAGCAGTTACTCTACGTGGGACAGCCTTGAAAAACTGTTTTTT
TRBJ2-5	-	TRBV6-5	-	CASSYSWAGETQYF	TGTGCCAGCAGTTACTCTTGGGCGGGAGAGACCCAGTACTTC
TRBJ2-3	-	TRBV5-1	TRBD1	CASSEDRADTQYF	TGCGCCAGCAGCGAAGACAGGGCAGATACGCAGTATTTT
TRBJ2-2	-	TRBV6-5	-	CASSYNRAGTGELFF	TGTGCCAGCAGTTATAACAGGGCAGGGACCGGGGAGCTGTTTTTT
TRBJ2-4	many	TRBV15	-	CATSSPRLAKNIQYF	TGTGCCACCAGCAGTCCAAGACTAGCCAAAAACATTCAGTACTTC